This T cell receptor beta chain is drawn from a study of siplizumab effects on memory and regulatory T cells. The length of the CDR3 is 13 residues. Germline V lookup: CDR1 MNHNY, CDR2 SVGAGI (reference sequence). Trimming took off 4 bases at V and 10 bases at J, with 11 bases between the two ends. Notes on this clone: The antigen is undetermined.

General observations from the study: Siplizumab significantly decreased alloreactive sequences from unstimulated CD4+ memory cells. Major contributors to the alloresponse seemed to be naive T cells, which also appeared more diverse than memory cells. Siplizumab cultures yielded proliferating Tregs whose suppressive function was not confirmed. Among alloreactive clones, only a minor fraction mapped to unstimulated subsets.

Sequencing used immunoSEQ multiplex PCR; TCRdb keeps in-frame clones, though not all of them. The data show roughly 120,000 clones, roughly 92% seen once. This sequence was found in a human donor in good health. The V call is TRBV6-6, the J call TRBJ1-6; tentative D call: TRBD1 (5 bases). Material: CD4+ T cells sorted from blood. CDR3 loop: CASSSGWGSPLHF. The CDR3, as DNA: TGTGCCAGCAGTTCAGGGTGGGGATCACCCCTCCACTTT.